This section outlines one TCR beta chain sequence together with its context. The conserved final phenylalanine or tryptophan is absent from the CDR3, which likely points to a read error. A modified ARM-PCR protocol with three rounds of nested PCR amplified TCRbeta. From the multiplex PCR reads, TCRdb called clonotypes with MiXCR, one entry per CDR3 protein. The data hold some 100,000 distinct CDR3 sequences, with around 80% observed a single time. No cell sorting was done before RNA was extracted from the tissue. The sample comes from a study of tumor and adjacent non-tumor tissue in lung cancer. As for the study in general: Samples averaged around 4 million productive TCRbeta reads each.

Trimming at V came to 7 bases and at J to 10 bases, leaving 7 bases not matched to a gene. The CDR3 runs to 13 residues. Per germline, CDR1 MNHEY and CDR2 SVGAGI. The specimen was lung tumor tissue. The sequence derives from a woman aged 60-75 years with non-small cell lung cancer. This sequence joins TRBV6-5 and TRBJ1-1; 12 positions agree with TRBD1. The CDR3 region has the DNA TGTGCCAGCAATTTGGGACAGGGGGCTGGAGCTTTCTCT. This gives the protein CASNLGQGAGAFS.